These 22 T cell receptor beta chains were sequenced from one sample in a study of cytomegalovirus exposure and HLA in healthy donors. Here immunoSEQ multiplex PCR was the method, and the copy in TCRdb shows in-frame clones only, minus some. Of some 88,000 clones in the sample, around 96% were seen once. Sequenced material: PBMCs. These receptors all come from a man aged 18 to 35 in good health and CMV-seronegative.

The chain uses TRBV7-9 and TRBJ2-1, with 8 bases lining up with TRBD1. Germline CDR1 reads SEHNR; CDR2 reads FQNEAQ (reference sequence). CDR3 length: 17 residues. J gave up 8 bases and V 2 bases, and 14 bases lay outside the gene matches. This CDR3 reads CASSLSGQGPAGDEQFF. Written as DNA, the CDR3 is TGTGCCAGCAGCTTAAGTGGACAGGGTCCCGCTGGCGATGAGCAGTTCTTC.

The J gene is TRBJ1-3, the V gene TRBV7-8, with D perhaps matching TRBD1 (6 bases). Between the trimmed V and J ends, which lost 4 bases and 2 bases, there was a span of 15 bases. CDR3 length equals 16 residues. The germline CDR1 and CDR2 sequences are SGHVS and FQNEAQ. In DNA form, the CDR3 reads TGTGCCAGCAGCTCCCTCGGACAGAGCCCTGGAAACACCATATATTTT. Encoded protein: CASSSLGQSPGNTIYF. Together with reference TRBV7-8 and TRBJ1-3, the CDR3 gives the full variable domain: GAGVSQSPRYKVAKRGQDVALRCDPISGHVSLFWYQQALGQGPEFLTYFQNEAQLDKSGLPSDRFFAERPEGSVSTLKIQRTQQEDSAVYLCASSSLGQSPGNTIYFGEGSWLTVV.

As DNA, the CDR3 is TGTGCCAGCAGTCAGACACGTTTCTCCTACAATGAGCAGTTCTTC. This translates into CASSQTRFSYNEQFF. This chain connects TRBV6-5 to TRBJ2-1; no definite D call. This CDR3 spans 15 amino acids. Trimming removed 5 bases from V and 0 bases from J, with 11 bases in between. The germline V gene encodes CDR1 MNHEY and CDR2 SVGAGI.

This chain connects TRBV5-1 to TRBJ2-7; TRBD1 matches 8 bases. V lost 0 bases to trimming and J lost 3 bases; unmatched junction nucleotides: 2. The germline V gene has CDR1 SGHRS and CDR2 YFSETQ. This CDR3 contains 14 residues. CDR3 coding DNA: TGCGCCAGCAGCTTGGGACAGGGGTTCTACGAGCAGTACTTC. Translated, it gives CASSLGQGFYEQYF.

This clone was observed once. The chain has TRBV10-1 and TRBJ2-1, with TRBD1 matching over 10 bases. The CDR3 spans 16 residues. Germline assignment: CDR1 WNHNN and CDR2 SYGVQD (reference sequence). The ends lost 6 bases at V and 7 bases at J; junction bases unmatched: 12. The CDR3 reads CASSDPGDRGNNEQFF. In DNA, the CDR3 is TGCGCCAGCAGCGACCCGGGGGACAGGGGTAATAATGAGCAGTTCTTC.

The chain employs TRBV6-6 and TRBJ2-5; TRBD1 matches 7 bases. There are 15 residues in the CDR3. Germline CDR1 MNHNY, CDR2 SVGAGI (reference sequence). V was clipped by 9 bases and J by 1 base; unmatched bases: 11. CDR3 in DNA: TGTGCCAGTCACAGGGGCGAATTTAGCCAAGAGACCCAGTACTTC. This encodes CASHRGEFSQETQYF.

This sequence joins TRBV13 and TRBJ1-1; perhaps TRBD1 as D (6 bases). CDR1 and CDR2 (germline): PRHDT, FYEKMQ (reference sequence). V lost 3 bases and J 2 bases, leaving 10 bases between the germline ends. CDR3 length: 14 amino acids. As DNA, the CDR3 is TGTGCCAGCAGCTTGGGGGCCTTTAACACTGAAGCTTTCTTT. Translation gives CASSLGAFNTEAFF.

The V gene is TRBV11-2, the J gene TRBJ2-5; D gene unclear. Germline CDR1 and CDR2: SGHAT and FQNNGV. Trimming removed 1 base from V and 1 base from J, with 10 bases in between. This CDR3 comprises 15 residues. Here the CDR3 reads CASSLVFGFQETQYF. In nucleotides, the CDR3 is TGTGCCAGCAGCTTAGTGTTCGGGTTCCAAGAGACCCAGTACTTC.

The rearrangement links TRBV5-1 to TRBJ2-2; 8 nucleotides align to TRBD2. Trimming cost V 4 bases and J 8 bases; bases outside gene matches: 13. The CDR3 has 16 residues. Germline V gene data show CDR1 as SGHRS and CDR2 as YFSETQ. For the CDR3, the DNA is TGCGCCAGCAGCCCCACGCTCGCGACTAGCGCGGGGGAGCTGTTTTTT. Its translation is CASSPTLATSAGELFF.

This CDR3 reads CASSESIERRQGQFF. CDR3 DNA sequence: TGTGCCAGCAGTGAATCTATCGAGCGACGACAGGGGCAGTTCTTC. The chain joins TRBV25-1 to TRBJ2-1; 7 bases are a match to TRBD1. CDR1 and CDR2 (germline): MGHDK, SYGVNS. The length of the CDR3 is 15 residues. V gave up 1 base and J gave up 12 bases; unmatched junction bases: 12.

V gene TRBV5-1 combines with J gene TRBJ2-3; 7 bases agree with TRBD2. V was clipped by 5 bases and J by 1 base; unmatched bases: 10. Germline CDR1 SGHRS, CDR2 YFSETQ. The CDR3 spans 16 residues. The CDR3, as DNA: TGCGCCAGCAGTCCTAAGCGGGCGGGAGGCACAGATACGCAGTATTTT. As protein: CASSPKRAGGTDTQYF.

The chain employs TRBV27 and TRBJ2-7; 7 bases map to TRBD1. This CDR3 region has 16 residues. After removal of 5 bases from V and 0 bases from J, the junction contained 10 bases not matched to a gene. Germline assignment: CDR1 MNHEY and CDR2 SMNVEV (reference sequence). The CDR3 is CASSPLPRTGSYEQYV. CDR3 nucleotides: TGTGCCAGCAGTCCACTCCCCCGGACAGGCTCCTACGAGCAGTACGTC.

The chain is built from TRBV5-5 and TRBJ2-1; TRBD1 aligns across 11 bases. The trim removed 2 bases at V and 9 bases at J, leaving 7 bases unmatched. This CDR3 region has 15 residues. Germline lookup yields CDR1 SGHKS and CDR2 YYEKEE (reference sequence). This CDR3 is CASSFYGTGGSEQFF. The DNA of the CDR3 is TGTGCCAGCAGCTTTTACGGGACAGGGGGGAGTGAGCAGTTCTTC.

V and J are TRBV6-5 and TRBJ2-7; D assignment may be TRBD1 or TRBD2 (6 bases each). The CDR3 is 13 amino acids. Deletions cut 6 bases from V and 3 bases from J, with 12 bases between. Germline V CDR1 and CDR2: MNHEY, SVGAGI. As DNA, the CDR3 is TGTGCCAGCAGACCCGGAGGGGGCTACGAGCAGTACGTC. It is translated as CASRPGGGYEQYV.

This sequence joins TRBV21-1 and TRBJ1-2. TRBV21-1 is termed a pseudogene. The CDR3 has 16 amino acids. CDR3 sequence: CASSAKRWGGYYGYTF. The CDR3 nucleotides are TGTGCCAGCAGCGCTAAGCGCTGGGGAGGGTACTATGGCTACACCTTC.

V usage is TRBV11-2 and J usage is TRBJ1-1; D might be TRBD1 (5 bases). Germline lookup yields CDR1 SGHAT and CDR2 FQNNGV. The CDR3 spans 14 residues. Trimming cost V 4 bases and J 5 bases, with 14 bases left between them. CDR3 sequence: CASSSQGGSTEAFF. As DNA, the CDR3 is TGTGCCAGCAGCTCCCAGGGAGGATCGACTGAAGCTTTCTTT.

The chain combines TRBV18 with TRBJ2-7, with 7 bases lining up with TRBD1. The CDR3 contains 13 residues. V shed 2 bases and J 6 bases; nucleotides not matched to a gene: 4. CDR1 is KGHSH and CDR2 is LQKENI in the germline V gene. CDR3 in amino acids: CASSPGAGGEQYF. The CDR3 region has the DNA TGTGCCAGCTCACCAGGAGCAGGGGGCGAGCAGTACTTC. The whole variable domain, filled in from reference TRBV18 and TRBJ2-7, reads NAGVMQNPRHLVRRRGQEARLRCSPMKGHSHVYWYRQLPEEGLKFMVYLQKENIIDESGMPKERFSAEFPKEGPSILRIQQVVRGDSAAYFCASSPGAGGEQYFGPGTRLTVT.

A single count supports this clone. The CDR3 loop reads CASSSALGGQFF. The CDR3 DNA reads TGTGCCAGCAGCTCCGCCCTTGGCGGGCAGTTCTTC. The rearrangement joins TRBV7-8 to TRBJ2-1; D gene ambiguous. The germline V gene has CDR1 SGHVS and CDR2 FQNEAQ. The CDR3 consists of 12 residues. V lost 4 bases and J lost 12, with 13 bases in between.

This chain uses TRBV18 with TRBJ2-3; 10 bases agree with TRBD2. V lost 0 bases to trimming and J lost 6 bases; unmatched junction nucleotides: 3. The V gene's germline CDR1 is KGHSH and CDR2 LQKENI. The CDR3 is made up of 15 amino acids. The CDR3 loop reads CASSPPAGGPDTQYF. Here the CDR3 DNA reads TGTGCCAGCTCACCACCAGCGGGAGGGCCTGATACGCAGTATTTT.

The J gene is TRBJ1-5, the V gene TRBV13; 7 nucleotides align to TRBD1. The CDR3 covers 14 residues. Germline V gene data show CDR1 as PRHDT and CDR2 as FYEKMQ (reference sequence). After removal of 6 bases from V and 6 bases from J, the junction contained 8 bases not matched to a gene. CDR3 region: CASSLNRGGQPQHF. In DNA, the CDR3 is TGTGCCAGCAGTCTCAACAGGGGCGGTCAGCCCCAGCATTTT.

This clone was detected a few times. The genes are TRBV5-1 and TRBJ2-7; weak D call: TRBD1 (5 bases). CDR3 length equals 14 residues. From germline, CDR1 is SGHRS and CDR2 YFSETQ. Trimming took 0 bases from V and 0 from J, leaving 7 bases between them. The CDR3, as DNA: TGCGCCAGCAGCTTGGACGACAGCTCCTACGAGCAGTACTTC. This encodes CASSLDDSSYEQYF.

This chain links TRBV11-2 with TRBJ2-1; tentatively, D is TRBD1 (5 bases). Germline CDR1 SGHAT, CDR2 FQNNGV. The CDR3 has 15 residues. V dropped 5 bases and J dropped 7 bases, with 18 bases sitting between them. In nucleotides, the CDR3 is TGTGCCAGCAGCCAAGTGGGGCTTCGGTATAATGAGCAGTTCTTC. It codes for CASSQVGLRYNEQFF.